This entry lists 19 T cell receptor beta chains sequenced from one sample in a study of shared clonotypes between healthy human individuals. Produced via immunoSEQ multiplex PCR; TCRdb's table is partial and in-frame only. The sample yields about a million clones, about 75% seen once. What was sequenced was memory CD4+ T cells sorted from blood. Regarding subset: CD45RA-negative fraction. The source is a man in his late teens or twenties in good health.

This chain uses TRBV5-1 with TRBJ2-2; D uncertain. In germline, CDR1 is SGHRS, CDR2 YFSETQ. The CDR3 is 15 amino acids. V was shortened by 4 bases and J by 6 bases, with 16 bases between the two germline ends. The CDR3 region is CASSPTAEPAGELFF. CDR3 DNA: TGCGCCAGCAGCCCGACGGCGGAACCCGCCGGGGAGCTGTTTTTT.

Comment on this clone: Other DNA sequences from this sample encode an identical CDR3 as well. The CDR3 DNA is TGTGCCAGCAGTGGGGAGAATCAGCCCCAGCATTTT. This encodes CASSGENQPQHF. This rearrangement joins TRBV2 to TRBJ1-5; no reliable D call. Per the germline V gene, CDR1 is SNHLY and CDR2 is FYNNEI. The CDR3 is 12 residues long. V lost 4 bases, J lost 4 bases, and 5 bases lay in between.

The chain uses TRBV27 and TRBJ2-5; D remains unclear. Germline V lookup: CDR1 MNHEY, CDR2 SMNVEV (reference sequence). This CDR3 region has 12 residues. V was cut by 3 bases and J by 7 bases, with 9 bases left in between. CDR3 nucleotide sequence: TGTGCCAGCAGTTTCTTGTTAGGGACCCAGTACTTC. Protein product: CASSFLLGTQYF.

This clone was observed a few times. This sequence joins TRBV25-1 and TRBJ2-2; D gene ambiguous. CDR1 and CDR2 (germline): MGHDK, SYGVNS. The V end was cut by 4 bases, the J end by 5 bases, with 11 bases between. The CDR3 contains 14 residues. CDR3 coding DNA: TGTGCCAGCAGTGTTGGTAGCTGGACCGGGGAGCTGTTTTTT. Translating it yields CASSVGSWTGELFF.

The chain uses TRBV5-5 and TRBJ2-7; 9 positions agree with TRBD1. Germline loops: CDR1 SGHKS, CDR2 YYEKEE (reference sequence). The CDR3 runs to 14 residues. The V and J ends lost 0 bases and 7 bases, in that order; junction bases with no gene match: 5. The CDR3 coding sequence is TGTGCCAGCAGCTTGGACAGGGGGCTAGGAGAGCAGTACTTC. Translation: CASSLDRGLGEQYF.

The rearrangement links TRBV5-1 to TRBJ2-1; 10 bases align to TRBD2. J was trimmed by 3 bases and V by 7 bases; bases with no gene match: 7. This CDR3 spans 15 amino acids. Germline V CDR1 and CDR2: SGHRS, YFSETQ. This CDR3 reads CASGPSGGFYNEQFF. The DNA for the CDR3 is TGCGCCAGCGGTCCTAGCGGGGGTTTCTACAATGAGCAGTTCTTC.

J is TRBJ2-7 and V is TRBV7-2, with 8 nucleotides matching TRBD1. CDR1 and CDR2 (germline): SGHTA, FQGNSA. The CDR3 spans 13 residues. Trimming took 4 bases from V and 6 from J; bases not matched to a gene: 5. The CDR3 nucleotides read TGTGCCAGCAGCTGGGGGACAGGCGGCGAGCAGTACTTC. Amino acid sequence: CASSWGTGGEQYF. Supplemented by reference TRBV7-2 and TRBJ2-7, the full variable domain reads GAGVSQSPSNKVTEKGKDVELRCDPISGHTALYWYRQSLGQGLEFLIYFQGNSAPDKSGLPSDRFSAERTGGSVSTLTIQRTQQEDSAVYLCASSWGTGGEQYFGPGTRLTVT.

J is TRBJ1-1 and V is TRBV6-6; D may be TRBD1 (6 bases). There are 15 residues in the CDR3. The V end was cut by 6 bases, the J end by 5 bases, with 19 bases between. The germline CDR1 and CDR2 sequences are MNHNY and SVGAGI (reference sequence). CDR3 nucleotide sequence: TGTGCCAGCAGGAACCAGGGTGGGGGCATGACTGAAGCTTTCTTT. Its protein is CASRNQGGGMTEAFF.

This chain uses TRBV2 with TRBJ2-5; D is uncertain. The CDR3 has 13 residues. Germline CDR1 reads SNHLY; CDR2 reads FYNNEI. Trimming took off 4 bases at V and 3 bases at J, with 9 bases between the two ends. In DNA, the CDR3 is TGTGCCAGCAGTGTGGGCCACAAAGAGACCCAGTACTTC. It encodes CASSVGHKETQYF.

This clone has only a few counts. This CDR3 is also generated by other DNA sequences in the sample. This sequence joins TRBV27 and TRBJ1-5; no clear D. Germline CDR1 MNHEY, CDR2 SMNVEV (reference sequence). Deletions cut 7 bases from V and 6 bases from J, with 13 bases between. This CDR3 contains 13 residues. The CDR3 nucleotides are TGTGCCAGCACTCCAGGCCCGGGTCAGCCCCAGCATTTT. It translates to CASTPGPGQPQHF.

In this sample, this clone turned up once. The chain couples TRBV11-1 to TRBJ2-1; D remains unclear. This CDR3 has 11 amino acids. Germline CDR1 reads SGHAT; CDR2 reads FQDESV (reference sequence). Trimming cost V 6 bases and J 8 bases, with 8 bases left between them. The CDR3 sequence is CASSKSDEQFF. Written as DNA, the CDR3 is TGTGCCAGCAGTAAGTCCGATGAGCAGTTCTTC.

This clone has at least ten counts. The J gene is TRBJ2-7, the V gene TRBV6-5, with 12 positions matching TRBD1. The CDR3 consists of 14 residues. Germline CDR1 MNHEY, CDR2 SVGAGI. V gave up 5 bases and J gave up 5 bases; unmatched junction bases: 4. The CDR3 loop reads CASSGGQGADEQYF. The CDR3 bases are TGTGCCAGCAGTGGGGGACAGGGGGCCGACGAGCAGTACTTC.

This clone was detected a few times. Other DNA sequences in this sample translate to the same CDR3. The rearrangement joins TRBV28 to TRBJ1-4, with unresolved D. Germline V gene data show CDR1 as MDHEN and CDR2 as SYDVKM. This CDR3 region has 12 residues. The V end lost 4 bases, the J end lost 8 bases, and 8 bases lay between the germline ends. The CDR3 bases are TGTGCCAGCAGTTCGTTGGGAGAAAAACTGTTTTTT. Protein: CASSSLGEKLFF.

V and J are TRBV28 and TRBJ2-3, with TRBD2 matching over 7 bases. The CDR3 has 15 amino acids. The V segment lost 4 bases and the J segment 3 bases; nucleotides outside the gene matches: 7. Germline V gene sequence: CDR1 MDHEN, CDR2 SYDVKM. CDR3 DNA sequence: TGTGCCAGCAGTTCTGGACTAGGGGTAACAGATACGCAGTATTTT. This gives the protein CASSSGLGVTDTQYF.

The chain carries TRBV14 and TRBJ1-2; 8 positions agree with TRBD1. The CDR3 extends over 16 amino acids. J was trimmed by 2 bases and V by 4 bases; bases with no gene match: 9. In germline, CDR1 is SGHDN, CDR2 FVKESK. The CDR3 DNA is TGTGCCAGCAGCCCGACAGGGGAAGGGGTCAACTATGGCTACACCTTC. It codes for CASSPTGEGVNYGYTF.

The chain joins TRBV30 to TRBJ2-1, with D possibly being TRBD2 (7 bases). Looked up from germline, CDR1 is GTSNPN and CDR2 is SVGIG (reference sequence). The CDR3 length is 16 residues. V shed 2 bases and J shed 4 bases, with 18 bases lying between them. The CDR3: CAWSSRGLADYNEQFF. For the CDR3, the DNA is TGTGCCTGGAGTTCCAGGGGCCTAGCGGATTACAATGAGCAGTTCTTC.

Details on this clone: This sequence may be a read error, since a much larger clone differs from it by one base. This chain joins TRBV11-3 and TRBJ2-7; D possibly corresponds to TRBD2 (6 bases). There are 12 residues in the CDR3. Trimming stripped 3 bases from V and 3 bases from J, with 6 bases between. Germline assignment: CDR1 SGHNT and CDR2 YENEEA. CDR3 coding DNA: TGTGCCAGCAGCTTCGGGGGCTACGAGCAGTACTTC. It is translated as CASSFGGYEQYF.

The V gene is TRBV11-2, the J gene TRBJ2-2; 7 nucleotides line up with TRBD1. CDR1 and CDR2 from the germline V gene are SGHAT and FQNNGV. With 6 bases clipped from V and 6 bases from J, the junction kept 10 bases outside the gene matches. The CDR3 spans 15 residues. This CDR3 reads CASSLLTGAPGELFF. The CDR3 nucleotides are TGTGCCAGCAGTCTACTCACAGGGGCTCCCGGGGAGCTGTTTTTT.

The chain uses TRBV30 and TRBJ1-2; the D is unclear. Germline V CDR1 and CDR2: GTSNPN, SVGIG (reference sequence). The V and J ends lost 7 bases and 8 bases respectively, with 20 bases between them. The CDR3 length is 13 residues. CDR3 sequence reads: CASEAQVGVGYTF. The CDR3 DNA sequence: TGTGCCTCTGAGGCCCAGGTTGGAGTGGGCTACACCTTC.